This entry lists 12 T cell receptor beta chains sequenced from one sample in a study of blood T cell repertoires in COVID-19. This table comes from immunoSEQ multiplex PCR, and its TCRdb copy is limited to in-frame clones, with some not included. Here the sample spans over 130,000 clones, 80% to 90% being singletons. Material: peripheral blood. The receptors come from a woman older than 75 with acute or convalescent COVID-19.

This chain uses TRBV27 with TRBJ1-1, with D perhaps TRBD1 (6 bases). The germline CDR1 and CDR2 sequences are MNHEY and SMNVEV (reference sequence). V was pared by 6 bases and J by 4 bases, with 15 bases between. CDR3 size: 14 residues. The CDR3 DNA is TGTGCCAGCAGCCCTAGGACAGCCAGCACTGAAGCTTTCTTT. Translated: CASSPRTASTEAFF.

The rearrangement joins TRBV7-2 to TRBJ1-2; 7 positions match TRBD1. From germline, CDR1 is SGHTA and CDR2 FQGNSA. V lost 4 bases to trimming and J lost 4 bases; unmatched junction nucleotides: 6. There are 14 residues in the CDR3. In DNA form, the CDR3 reads TGTGCCAGCAGCTCAAACCGGGACAGCTATGGCTACACCTTC. Amino acid sequence: CASSSNRDSYGYTF.

The CDR3 nucleotides are TGTGCCAGCAGCTTGGCGACAGTTACAGATACGCAGTATTTT. Its protein is CASSLATVTDTQYF. V is TRBV5-6 and J is TRBJ2-3, with D possibly being TRBD1 (5 bases). This CDR3 comprises 14 residues. Trimming pared 0 bases from V and 3 bases from J, leaving 8 bases between. Germline V gives CDR1 SGHDT, CDR2 YYEEEE.

The CDR3 bases are TGTGCCAGCAGTTACGGGACTAGAAATTCCTACGAGCAGTACTTC. Residues: CASSYGTRNSYEQYF. This chain connects TRBV6-5 to TRBJ2-7, with TRBD2 identical over 8 bases. This CDR3 spans 15 amino acids. V shed 2 bases, J shed 1 base, and the junction held 4 bases outside the gene matches. Germline lookup yields CDR1 MNHEY and CDR2 SVGAGI.

The genes are TRBV6-5 and TRBJ2-5; D not resolved. Looked up from germline, CDR1 is MNHEY and CDR2 is SVGAGI. The V and J ends lost 9 bases and 4 bases respectively, with 12 bases between them. This CDR3 comprises 12 residues. This chain's CDR3 is CASTILGETQYF. Written as DNA, the CDR3 is TGTGCCAGTACTATCCTGGGAGAGACCCAGTACTTC.

This sequence joins TRBV6-2 or TRBV6-3 and TRBJ1-2; D unresolved. Trimming cost V 2 bases and J 5 bases, with 9 bases left between them. Germline CDR1 reads MNHEY; CDR2 reads SVGEGT. The CDR3 spans 13 residues. The DNA of the CDR3 is TGTGCCAGCAGTTACGGTCGTAGTTATGGCTACACCTTC. Encoded protein: CASSYGRSYGYTF.

The V and J genes are TRBV6-2 or TRBV6-3 and TRBJ1-1, with unresolved D. Germline V lookup: CDR1 MNHEY, CDR2 SVGEGT. Trimming left V 4 bases short and J 3 bases short, with 15 bases between. CDR3 length: 15 amino acids. For the CDR3, the DNA is TGTGCCAGCAGTTCCCTACGGTATTTGGACACTGAAGCTTTCTTT. Translation gives CASSSLRYLDTEAFF.

This chain links TRBV19 with TRBJ1-2; 7 bases match TRBD1. The ends lost 4 bases at V and 4 bases at J; junction bases unmatched: 6. The CDR3 length is 14 residues. The germline V gene has CDR1 LNHDA and CDR2 SQIVND (reference sequence). The CDR3, as DNA: TGTGCCAGTAGTAGACAGGGCTTAGGCTATGGCTACACCTTC. Translated: CASSRQGLGYGYTF.

The chain carries TRBV4-1 and TRBJ2-5; 11 positions agree with TRBD2. V lost 1 base, J lost 1 base, and 2 bases stayed unmatched. The CDR3 runs 16 residues. The germline gives CDR1 MGHRA, CDR2 YSYEKL. CDR3 sequence reads: CASSQGLAGSQETQYF. CDR3 DNA: TGCGCCAGCAGCCAAGGACTAGCGGGGTCCCAAGAGACCCAGTACTTC.

V is TRBV5-1 and J is TRBJ2-1, with TRBD1 matching 11 bases. CDR1 SGHRS and CDR2 YFSETQ come from the germline V gene. The J segment lost 7 bases and the V segment lost 2 bases, leaving 2 bases of the junction unmatched. There are 14 residues in the CDR3. CDR3 residues: CASSFGTGGNEQFF. In DNA, the CDR3 is TGCGCCAGCAGCTTTGGGACAGGGGGGAATGAGCAGTTCTTC.

The V and J genes are TRBV7-9 and TRBJ1-3; 7 nucleotides agree with TRBD1. The CDR3 sequence is 17 residues long. Germline lookup yields CDR1 SEHNR and CDR2 FQNEAQ (reference sequence). V lost 1 base to trimming and J lost 0 bases; unmatched junction nucleotides: 6. DNA of the CDR3: TGTGCCAGCAGCTTAGTGGGACAGATCAACTCTGGAAACACCATATATTTT. Translation: CASSLVGQINSGNTIYF. The entire variable domain, with the rest obtained from reference TRBV7-9 and TRBJ1-3, is as follows: DTGVSQNPRHKITKRGQNVTFRCDPISEHNRLYWYRQTLGQGPEFLTYFQNEAQLEKSRLLSDRFSAERPKGSFSTLEIQRTEQGDSAMYLCASSLVGQINSGNTIYFGEGSWLTVV.

V gene TRBV20-1 combines with J gene TRBJ1-2; 7 bases are shared with TRBD1. The CDR3 runs 18 residues. Per germline, CDR1 DFQATT and CDR2 SNEGSKA (reference sequence). J lost 7 bases, V lost 3 bases, and 23 bases had no gene match. CDR3 DNA sequence: TGCAGTGCTAGTTCCGGGACAGAAGGGTCCGTGACCCTATCTGGCTACACCTTC. Translation: CSASSGTEGSVTLSGYTF.